Sequencing of this T cell receptor (beta chain) was carried out in a study of blood T cell repertoires in COVID-19. Overall study context: From the United States, Italy and Spain came samples of acute and convalescent COVID-19.

This table comes from immunoSEQ multiplex PCR, and its TCRdb copy is limited to in-frame clones, with some not included. Here the sample spans more than 35,000 clones, roughly nine tenths being singletons. CDR3 length equals 16 residues. V lost 7 bases to trimming and J lost 0 bases, with 15 bases between them. Per germline, CDR1 SGHVS and CDR2 FNYEAQ. Sequenced material: peripheral blood. The TCR originated in a man under 40 with active or convalescent COVID-19. V and J are TRBV7-6 and TRBJ2-2; a weak D match, TRBD2 (5 bases). The CDR3 spells CASKRELAANTGELFF. Here the CDR3 DNA reads TGTGCCAGCAAGAGGGAACTGGCAGCGAACACCGGGGAGCTGTTTTTT. Variable domain in full (rest from reference TRBV7-6 and TRBJ2-2): GAGVSQSPRYKVTKRGQDVALRCDPISGHVSLYWYRQALGQGPEFLTYFNYEAQQDKSGLPNDRFSAERPEGSISTLTIQRTEQRDSAMYRCASKRELAANTGELFFGEGSRLTVL.